This is a list of T cell receptor beta chains from one sample in a study of lung T cells in sarcoidosis with Löfgren's syndrome. TCRdb reprocessed the reads via MiXCR and lists one record per CDR3 protein. The sample holds about 3,200 distinct CDR3 sequences, 17% seen once. Sequences were obtained from CD4+ T cells from bronchoalveolar lavage. The receptors were sampled from a human donor with sarcoidosis (Löfgren's syndrome or another form), or a control subject (not recorded which). The CDR3 runs from the conserved cysteine through the conserved F or W. The order of the fields is D gene, clone size, J gene, V gene, CDR3 DNA, CDR3 protein. The D gene is left open where the match is weak. A clone size is listed for some rows: how often the clone was seen (once, few, many), or a class if it is expanded.

>-|medium-sized|TRBJ1-1|TRBV6-2/TRBV6-3
TGTGCCAGCCGGGCCTCCCACGGGGCTGAAGCTTTCTTT
CASRASHGAEAFF
>-|-|TRBJ2-1|TRBV18
TGCGCCAGCTCACCACCGTCCAGGGGAGATCACAATGAGCAGTTCTTC
CASSPPSRGDHNEQFF
>-|few|TRBJ2-1|TRBV27
TGTGCCAGCAGAACTGGCAGGGTAAATGAGCAGTTCTTC
CASRTGRVNEQFF
>-|medium-sized|TRBJ2-5|TRBV14
TGTGCCAGCAGCCAGGGGGCGAAATCGGAGACCCAGTACTTC
CASSQGAKSETQYF
>-|medium-sized|TRBJ2-3|TRBV6-1
TGTGCCAGCAGTGCACCCGTAATCACAGATACGCAGTATTTT
CASSAPVITDTQYF
>-|many|TRBJ1-3|TRBV5-4
TGTGCCAGCAGCTTGATGAGGGGGTTTGCTGGAAACACCATATATTTT
CASSLMRGFAGNTIYF
>TRBD2|medium-sized|TRBJ2-3|TRBV9
TGTGCCAGCAGCGCCCGACTAGCGGGGGGCGGGGGCAGCACAGATACGCAGTATTTT
CASSARLAGGGGSTDTQYF
>-|medium-sized|TRBJ1-1|TRBV2
TGTGCCAGCAGTGGACAATCCATGAACACTGAAGCTTTCTTT
CASSGQSMNTEAFF
>-|-|TRBJ1-1|TRBV20-1
TGCAGTGCTCGGCCCGGAAACACTGAAGCTTTCTTT
CSARPGNTEAFF
>-|medium-sized|TRBJ2-5|TRBV2
TGTGCCAGCAGTGACCAGGGGCGCGGAGAGACCCAGTACTTC
CASSDQGRGETQYF
>-|many|TRBJ1-2|TRBV2
TGTGCCAGCAGTGAAAGTTCGGGGGGAGATGGCTACACCTTC
CASSESSGGDGYTF
>TRBD1|medium-sized|TRBJ1-1|TRBV5-1
TGCGCCAGCAGCTGGGGACAGGGGAAGAACACTGAAGCTTTCTTT
CASSWGQGKNTEAFF
>-|medium-sized|TRBJ2-7|TRBV27
TGTGCCAGCCGAAAGACAGGTTACGAGCAGTACTTC
CASRKTGYEQYF
>-|many|TRBJ2-7|TRBV7-6
TGTGCCAGCAGCGCCCTTGACGGTTCCTACGAGCAGTACTTC
CASSALDGSYEQYF
>-|medium-sized|TRBJ1-2|TRBV6-2/TRBV6-3
TGTGCCACCGTCGCCGGGACATACGGTGGCTACACCTTC
CATVAGTYGGYTF
>-|large|TRBJ1-2|TRBV27
TGTGCCGCTAAGACCGCTGCCAAGTTC
CAAKTAAKF
>-|medium-sized|TRBJ1-5|TRBV5-1
TGCGCCAGCAGCTTGGATCCAGATCAGCCCCAGCATTTT
CASSLDPDQPQHF
>TRBD1|medium-sized|TRBJ1-2|TRBV27
TGTGCCAGCACCCCCGGGGGCAGGGGGGCAGCTAACTATGGCTACACCTTC
CASTPGGRGAANYGYTF
>-|medium-sized|TRBJ1-2|TRBV12-3/TRBV12-4
TGTGCCAGCAGTTTGTTGGGCTATGGCTACACCTTC
CASSLLGYGYTF
>-|-|TRBJ2-1|TRBV14
TGTGCCAGCAGCCAAGATCCCCGACCGATCCGTGAGCAGTCCTTC
CASSQDPRPIREQSF
>-|medium-sized|TRBJ2-1|TRBV6-1
TGTGCCAGCAGCCGCGGGGCCGTGTCCTACAATGAGCAGTTCTTC
CASSRGAVSYNEQFF
>-|medium-sized|TRBJ1-5|TRBV24-1
TGTGCCACCAGTGATGTTCCCGGGACCCGGCCCCAGCATTTT
CATSDVPGTRPQHF
>TRBD2|-|TRBJ2-2|TRBV7-3
TGTGCCAGCAGCTTCACCGGGACTAGCGGGAGTGGCGGGGAGCTGTTTTTT
CASSFTGTSGSGGELFF
>TRBD1|medium-sized|TRBJ2-1|TRBV3-1
TGTGCCAGCAGCCAGAAGGGGACAGGGAATGAGCAGTTCTTC
CASSQKGTGNEQFF
>-|medium-sized|TRBJ1-5|TRBV5-1
TGCGCCAGCTGCGTAGACACCGATCAGCCCCAGCATTTT
CASCVDTDQPQHF
>-|medium-sized|TRBJ1-5|TRBV20-1
TGCAGTGCTAGTCCGGGGACGGTGAGTAGCAATCAGCCCCAGCATTTT
CSASPGTVSSNQPQHF
>-|-|TRBJ1-1|TRBV12-3/TRBV12-4
TGCGCCAGCAGGAGAGGGGAGGGCGCTGAAGCTTTCTTT
CASRRGEGAEAFF
>-|medium-sized|TRBJ2-3|TRBV11-2
TGTGCCAGCAGCTTAGGGGGGGGCCGAGATACGCAGTATTTT
CASSLGGGRDTQYF
>-|medium-sized|TRBJ2-2|TRBV19
TGTGCCAGTAGTATAAGCCGAATTGACGGGGAGCTGTTTTTT
CASSISRIDGELFF
>-|medium-sized|TRBJ2-7|TRBV7-4
TGTGCCAGCAGCTTTCCCTCTCGCTCCTACGAGCAGTACTTC
CASSFPSRSYEQYF
>-|-|TRBJ1-2|TRBV12-3/TRBV12-4
TGTGCCAGCGGGATTACCTCGGGTTCAAGCTACACCTTC
CASGITSGSSYTF
>-|medium-sized|TRBJ1-1|TRBV20-1
TGCAGTGCTAAGGCACGGTTGAACACTGAAGCTTTCTTT
CSAKARLNTEAFF